The 29 T cell receptor beta chains below were found in one sample sequenced in a study of T cell responses to AZD1222 COVID-19 vaccine. Generated by immunoSEQ multiplex PCR, the TCRdb table keeps only in-frame clones and is missing some. The profile shows around 140,000 clones, approximately 85% of them singletons. The sequencing here drew on peripheral blood, taken on day 0 of AZD1222 vaccination. The origin of the receptors is an adult in good health.

There are a few counts of this clone. The chain combines TRBV27 with TRBJ2-7; D may be TRBD1 (6 bases). Germline values: CDR1 MNHEY, CDR2 SMNVEV (reference sequence). V lost 5 bases to trimming and J lost 0 bases, with 17 bases between them. This CDR3 is 16 amino acids long. Here the CDR3 reads CASSPTGTILSYEQYF. The CDR3 region has the DNA TGTGCCAGCAGTCCCACCGGGACAATCCTCTCCTACGAGCAGTACTTC.

This chain links TRBV4-1 with TRBJ2-5, with D perhaps TRBD2 (5 bases). Germline CDR1 MGHRA, CDR2 YSYEKL. The CDR3 contains 13 residues. Between the trimmed V and J ends, which lost 0 bases and 7 bases, there was a span of 9 bases. CDR3 nucleotides: TGCGCCAGCAGCCAAGATCCCGCGGGGACCCAGTACTTC. It specifies CASSQDPAGTQYF.

This clone was seen a single time. The chain has TRBV5-1 and TRBJ1-4; D uncertain. Trimming left V 0 bases short and J 4 bases short, with 7 bases between. Germline V gives CDR1 SGHRS, CDR2 YFSETQ. The CDR3 is 14 residues long. The CDR3 sequence is CASSLEAVNEKLFF. The CDR3 bases are TGCGCCAGCAGCTTGGAGGCCGTTAATGAAAAACTGTTTTTT.

V gene TRBV30 combines with J gene TRBJ1-5; D unresolved. The CDR3 has 13 amino acids. The germline gives CDR1 GTSNPN, CDR2 SVGIG (reference sequence). The V and J ends lost 2 bases and 4 bases respectively, with 9 bases between them. The CDR3 sequence: CAWSWTVNQPQHF. The CDR3 coding sequence is TGTGCCTGGAGTTGGACGGTAAATCAGCCCCAGCATTTT.

The V call is TRBV4-1, the J call TRBJ1-1; TRBD1 aligns across 9 bases. Germline CDR1 MGHRA, CDR2 YSYEKL. CDR3 length: 15 residues. Trimming at V came to 1 base and at J to 4 bases, leaving 4 bases not matched to a gene. The CDR3 spells CASSQGTGVSTEAFF. DNA for the CDR3: TGCGCCAGCAGCCAAGGGACAGGGGTGAGCACTGAAGCTTTCTTT.

The chain links TRBV7-9 to TRBJ1-4, with unresolved D. V was pared by 1 base and J by 8 bases, with 11 bases between. This CDR3 region has 14 residues. Germline V lookup: CDR1 SEHNR, CDR2 FQNEAQ (reference sequence). The CDR3 nucleotides read TGTGCCAGCAGCTTAGATGGGGTGAGCGAAAAACTGTTTTTT. It codes for CASSLDGVSEKLFF.

This clone was observed a few times. V is TRBV19 and J is TRBJ2-7; D is unclear. This CDR3 has 13 amino acids. Trimming stripped 8 bases from V and 3 bases from J, with 14 bases between. The germline V gene has CDR1 LNHDA and CDR2 SQIVND (reference sequence). CDR3 amino acids: CASAPGTSYEQYF. In nucleotides, the CDR3 is TGTGCCAGTGCCCCTGGTACGAGCTACGAGCAGTACTTC.

This clone has a single count. CDR3: CASSLYRDRALGYTF. CDR3 in DNA: TGTGCCAGCAGTTTATACCGGGACAGGGCTCTAGGCTACACCTTC. The chain is built from TRBV27 and TRBJ1-2; 9 nucleotides line up with TRBD1. Germline CDR1 and CDR2: MNHEY and SMNVEV (reference sequence). V lost 1 base to trimming and J lost 8 bases; unmatched junction nucleotides: 8. The CDR3 spans 15 residues.

This chain uses TRBV7-2 with TRBJ1-3; D is uncertain. The V end lost 5 bases, the J end lost 3 bases, and 14 bases lay between the germline ends. Germline values: CDR1 SGHTA, CDR2 FQGNSA. The CDR3 totals 15 residues. The CDR3 is CASSAVYGRGNTIYF. The CDR3 DNA reads as TGTGCCAGCAGCGCGGTATACGGTCGTGGAAACACCATATATTTT.

The V gene is TRBV5-4, the J gene TRBJ2-3; D is perhaps TRBD2 (5 bases). Looked up from germline, CDR1 is SGHNT and CDR2 is YYREEE (reference sequence). The germline V and J ends were trimmed by 6 bases and 3 bases, with 20 bases remaining between them. The CDR3 runs to 16 residues. The CDR3 protein is CASTPMPGSRTDTQYF. The CDR3 coding sequence is TGTGCCAGCACCCCGATGCCGGGGAGTAGGACAGATACGCAGTATTTT.

The J gene is TRBJ1-1, the V gene TRBV6-7; D uncertain. TRBV6-7 is annotated as an ORF whose role is uncertain. V shed 7 bases and J shed 1 base, with 16 bases lying between them. The CDR3 consists of 15 residues. CDR3 sequence: CASKLRVRGNTEAFF. The CDR3 nucleotides are TGTGCCAGCAAACTAAGGGTCCGAGGGAACACTGAAGCTTTCTTT.

This chain links TRBV2 with TRBJ1-5; D is unresolved. V lost 1 base to trimming and J lost 2 bases, with 9 bases between them. Germline loops: CDR1 SNHLY, CDR2 FYNNEI. This CDR3 contains 15 residues. The CDR3 loop is CASSEEGYGNQPQHF. The CDR3, as DNA: TGTGCCAGCAGTGAAGAGGGATATGGCAATCAGCCCCAGCATTTT. Together with reference TRBV2 and TRBJ1-5, the CDR3 gives the full variable domain: EPEVTQTPSHQVTQMGQEVILRCVPISNHLYFYWYRQILGQKVEFLVSFYNNEISEKSEIFDDQFSVERPDGSNFTLKIRSTKLEDSAMYFCASSEEGYGNQPQHFGDGTRLSIL.

This rearrangement joins TRBV7-2 to TRBJ2-5; a weak D match, TRBD2 (5 bases). CDR1 and CDR2 from the germline V gene are SGHTA and FQGNSA. The V gene lost 0 bases and the J gene lost 7 bases, with 15 bases spanning the gap. The CDR3 is 15 amino acids. In nucleotides, the CDR3 is TGTGCCAGCAGCTTAGCGGGAGAAAGTGCGGGGACCCAGTACTTC. Its protein product is CASSLAGESAGTQYF.

J is TRBJ2-7 and V is TRBV4-1, with D possibly TRBD1 on 6 matching bases. The end of the DNA is better explained by TRBJ2-1, so the J call may be wrong. CDR3 size: 14 residues. Germline values: CDR1 MGHRA, CDR2 YSYEKL. CDR3 nucleotides: TGCGCCAGCAGCCTTACCACAGGGAACAATGAGCAGTTCTTC. Its protein product is CASSLTTGNNEQFF.

The chain combines TRBV30 with TRBJ1-2; 10 nucleotides agree with TRBD1. Germline CDR1 and CDR2: GTSNPN and SVGIG (reference sequence). This CDR3 has 15 residues. The J segment lost 4 bases and the V segment lost 8 bases, leaving 13 bases of the junction unmatched. The CDR3 region is CALRDRGLSTYGYTF. CDR3 coding DNA: TGTGCCCTCCGGGACAGGGGCCTTTCTACCTATGGCTACACCTTC.

The chain is built from TRBV19 and TRBJ1-2, with TRBD1 matching 8 bases. V lost 5 bases to trimming and J lost 6 bases; unmatched junction nucleotides: 8. The CDR3 runs to 14 residues. Per germline, CDR1 LNHDA and CDR2 SQIVND (reference sequence). The chain's CDR3 is CASSLDRDYHGYTF. CDR3 nucleotide sequence: TGTGCCAGTAGTCTGGACAGGGACTATCATGGCTACACCTTC.

This chain connects TRBV28 to TRBJ2-7; D is undetermined. Trimming took off 4 bases at V and 2 bases at J, with 3 bases between the two ends. CDR1 is MDHEN, CDR2 SYDVKM, per germline. The CDR3 covers 11 residues. The CDR3 loop is CASSWTYEQYF. CDR3 bases: TGTGCCAGCAGTTGGACCTACGAGCAGTACTTC.

The V and J genes are TRBV11-2 and TRBJ1-1, with D tentatively TRBD1 (6 bases). The V and J ends lost 5 bases and 3 bases respectively, with 22 bases between them. CDR1 is SGHAT, CDR2 FQNNGV, per germline. The CDR3 is 17 amino acids. CDR3 bases: TGTGCCAGCAGCCCCCGGGGAGTGGGGGCGATGGACACTGAAGCTTTCTTT. This gives the protein CASSPRGVGAMDTEAFF.

The V call is TRBV2, the J call TRBJ1-3, with a tentative D call TRBD1 (5 bases). V was shortened by 3 bases and J by 7 bases, with 10 bases between the two germline ends. The CDR3 is 13 residues long. Germline lookup yields CDR1 SNHLY and CDR2 FYNNEI. CDR3: CASSDRARNTIYF. CDR3 nucleotide sequence: TGTGCCAGCAGTGACAGGGCCAGGAACACCATATATTTT.

This chain connects TRBV19 to TRBJ1-2; perhaps TRBD1 as D (5 bases). V was shortened by 8 bases and J by 2 bases, with 12 bases between the two germline ends. CDR3 length equals 13 residues. Germline CDR1 and CDR2: LNHDA and SQIVND (reference sequence). The CDR3 reads CASGVRDNYGYTF. DNA for the CDR3: TGTGCCAGTGGTGTTCGGGACAACTATGGCTACACCTTC.

This chain joins TRBV12-5 and TRBJ1-1; no definite D call. The CDR3 length is 14 residues. Trimming cost V 0 bases and J 6 bases, with 11 bases left between them. Germline CDR1 reads LGHNT; CDR2 reads FRNRAP. CDR3 sequence: CASGLVLLGPEAFF. CDR3 coding DNA: TGTGCTAGTGGTTTGGTACTTCTCGGGCCTGAAGCTTTCTTT.

The chain is built from TRBV29-1 and TRBJ2-7; TRBD1 might be the D (5 bases). Germline assignment: CDR1 SQVTM and CDR2 ANQGSEA. The CDR3 covers 13 residues. V was shortened by 4 bases and J by 3 bases, with 13 bases between the two germline ends. CDR3 residues: CSVVSGQVYEQYF. As DNA, the CDR3 is TGCAGCGTTGTTTCAGGGCAGGTCTACGAGCAGTACTTC.

V and J are TRBV11-3 and TRBJ2-7, with 7 nucleotides matching TRBD2. Per germline, CDR1 SGHNT and CDR2 YENEEA. The CDR3 is 14 amino acids. Losses at the gene ends were 5 bases for V and 5 bases for J; bases not matched to a gene: 9. Here the CDR3 DNA reads TGTGCCAGCAGCCCGGCCCGGGGGGACGACGAGCAGTACTTC. Translated, it gives CASSPARGDDEQYF.

This clone was observed a few times. The chain has TRBV10-1 and TRBJ2-7; TRBD1 matches 7 bases. J lost 2 bases, V lost 3 bases, and 7 bases had no gene match. Germline CDR1 is WNHNN and CDR2 is SYGVQD (reference sequence). The CDR3 loop spans 15 amino acids. CDR3 DNA sequence: TGCGCCAGCAGTGAACAGGGGAAGGACCCCTACGAGCAGTACTTC. As protein: CASSEQGKDPYEQYF.

The chain links TRBV20-1 to TRBJ1-5, with D hard to call. Germline loops: CDR1 DFQATT, CDR2 SNEGSKA (reference sequence). The CDR3 contains 14 residues. V was clipped by 3 bases and J by 4 bases, with 13 bases between them. CDR3 sequence: CSASAGQKNQPQHF. For the CDR3, the DNA is TGCAGTGCTAGTGCGGGTCAGAAGAATCAGCCCCAGCATTTT.

The chain carries TRBV13 and TRBJ2-3, with 8 nucleotides matching TRBD1. The CDR3 contains 17 residues. V trimming: 5 bases; J trimming: 0 bases; junction bases outside the gene matches: 10. CDR1 is PRHDT and CDR2 is FYEKMQ in the germline V gene (reference sequence). This CDR3 is CASSHETGVTSTDTQYF. Here the CDR3 DNA reads TGTGCCAGCAGCCACGAGACAGGGGTCACTAGCACAGATACGCAGTATTTT.

The genes are TRBV2 and TRBJ1-6, with 8 bases matching TRBD1. From germline, CDR1 is SNHLY and CDR2 FYNNEI. V lost 7 bases and J lost 8; bases outside the gene matches: 4. The CDR3 has 13 residues. CDR3 coding DNA: TGTGCCAGCACCGGACAGGGTGATTCACCCCTCCACTTT. It encodes CASTGQGDSPLHF.

This sequence joins TRBV7-6 and TRBJ1-3, with TRBD1 matching 7 bases. Trimming at V came to 1 base and at J to 8 bases, leaving 11 bases not matched to a gene. Germline CDR1 is SGHVS and CDR2 is FNYEAQ. This CDR3 comprises 16 residues. The CDR3, as DNA: TGTGCCAGCAGCTTAGGCCCCTCAGGGGGAGGGGACACCATATATTTT. Translated: CASSLGPSGGGDTIYF. The complete variable domain, with remaining parts taken from reference TRBV7-6 and TRBJ1-3, reads GAGVSQSPRYKVTKRGQDVALRCDPISGHVSLYWYRQALGQGPEFLTYFNYEAQQDKSGLPNDRFSAERPEGSISTLTIQRTEQRDSAMYRCASSLGPSGGGDTIYFGEGSWLTVV.

V and J are TRBV6-4 and TRBJ1-4; 11 bases match TRBD1. The V segment lost 7 bases and the J segment 1 base; nucleotides outside the gene matches: 11. The CDR3 loop spans 18 amino acids. The germline V gene has CDR1 MRHNA and CDR2 SNTAGT. The CDR3 here is CASTISGQGGGTNEKLFF. CDR3 nucleotide sequence: TGTGCCAGCACCATATCGGGACAGGGGGGAGGAACTAATGAAAAACTGTTTTTT.